This is a list of T cell receptor beta chains from one sample in a study of shared clonotypes between healthy human individuals. Using immunoSEQ multiplex PCR, the repertoire was profiled, and TCRdb retains in-frame clones only, with some absent. Altogether 650,000 to 800,000 clones are present, roughly 94% being singletons, with the ten largest covering 24%. Sequenced input: naive CD8+ T cells sorted from blood. The receptors shown here come from a man younger than 45 in good health. Each CDR3 is given with its conserved first and last residue. The order of the fields is V gene, J gene, D gene, CDR3 protein, CDR3 DNA. The D gene is left open where the match is weak.

V: TRBV9
J: TRBJ1-1
D: .
CDR3: CASSGPGGDKMNTEAFF
DNA: TGTGCCAGCAGCGGGCCCGGGGGGGACAAAATGAACACTGAAGCTTTCTTT

V: TRBV4-3
J: TRBJ2-1
D: TRBD2
CDR3: CASTREGTSYNEQFF
DNA: TGCGCCAGTACTCGGGAGGGGACTAGCTACAATGAGCAGTTCTTC

V: TRBV14
J: TRBJ2-7
D: TRBD1
CDR3: CASSQDGQAYEQYF
DNA: TGTGCCAGCAGCCAAGATGGACAGGCGTACGAGCAGTACTTC

V: TRBV7-9
J: TRBJ2-1
D: .
CDR3: CASSSGALYNEQFF
DNA: TGTGCCAGCAGCTCCGGGGCCCTCTACAATGAGCAGTTCTTC

V: TRBV2
J: TRBJ2-1
D: TRBD2
CDR3: CASTRLDSGSYNEQFF
DNA: TGTGCCAGCACACGCCTAGATAGCGGGAGTTACAATGAGCAGTTCTTC

V: TRBV6-1
J: TRBJ2-3
D: .
CDR3: CASSEGQGTDTQYF
DNA: TGTGCCAGCAGTGAAGGACAGGGCACAGATACGCAGTATTTT

V: TRBV11-3
J: TRBJ2-1
D: TRBD2
CDR3: CASSPATSGNYNEQFF
DNA: TGTGCCAGCAGCCCAGCGACTAGCGGGAACTACAATGAGCAGTTCTTC

V: TRBV29-1
J: TRBJ2-2
D: .
CDR3: CSVSRGERSRYTGELFF
DNA: TGCAGCGTCTCCAGAGGGGAACGATCAAGATACACCGGGGAGCTGTTTTTT

V: TRBV10-3
J: TRBJ2-6
D: .
CDR3: CAIKGGVSGANVLTF
DNA: TGTGCCATCAAAGGCGGGGTTTCTGGGGCCAACGTCCTGACTTTC

V: TRBV7-9
J: TRBJ2-7
D: TRBD2
CDR3: CASSLIWEGRSYEQYF
DNA: TGTGCCAGCAGCTTAATCTGGGAGGGCCGTTCCTACGAGCAGTACTTC

V: TRBV6-5
J: TRBJ2-1
D: TRBD2
CDR3: CASSQSSGTYNEQFF
DNA: TGTGCCAGCAGTCAGTCTAGCGGGACCTACAATGAGCAGTTCTTC

V: TRBV27
J: TRBJ2-1
D: .
CDR3: CASSLGGQQFF
DNA: TGTGCCAGCAGTTTAGGGGGACAACAGTTCTTC

V: TRBV15
J: TRBJ2-1
D: TRBD1
CDR3: CATSSGDRGHNEQFF
DNA: TGTGCCACCAGCAGTGGGGACAGGGGGCACAATGAGCAGTTCTTC

V: TRBV29-1
J: TRBJ2-7
D: .
CDR3: CSVALDSRMSYEQYF
DNA: TGCAGCGTGGCCCTGGACAGCCGGATGTCCTACGAGCAGTACTTC

V: TRBV5-1
J: TRBJ2-1
D: TRBD2
CDR3: CASSLGASGYNEQFF
DNA: TGCGCCAGCAGCTTGGGGGCTAGCGGATACAATGAGCAGTTCTTC